This T cell receptor (beta chain) was captured by sequencing in a study of monozygotic twins with inflammatory bowel disease. Overall study findings and caveats: Since immunosuppressive treatments differed, patient repertoires may have gained added variability.

A word on this clonotype: Antigen: not known.

CDR1 SGHDT and CDR2 YYEEEE come from the germline V gene. This CDR3 contains 15 residues. TCRdb reanalyzed the 5' RACE reads, giving one entry per CDR3 protein sequence and no DNA. The sample totals 300,000 to 400,000 distinct CDR3 sequences. Sequencing was carried out using blood. V gene TRBV5-6 combines with J gene TRBJ1-2. This receptor was obtained from a human donor with ulcerative colitis or Crohn's disease, or a healthy co-twin of an affected twin (not recorded which). This CDR3 reads CASSFRTASPDGYTF. Together with reference TRBV5-6 and TRBJ1-2, the CDR3 gives the full variable domain: DAGVTQSPTHLIKTRGQQVTLRCSPKSGHDTVSWYQQALGQGPQFIFQYYEEEERQRGNFPDRFSGHQFPNYSSELNVNALLLGDSALYLCASSFRTASPDGYTFGSGTRLTVV.